This T cell receptor beta chain stems from a study of blood T cell repertoires in COVID-19. V shed 3 bases and J shed 6 bases, with 15 bases lying between them. CDR1 and CDR2 (germline): MNHEY, SMNVEV (reference sequence). This CDR3 spans 15 amino acids. Repertoires were generated with immunoSEQ multiplex PCR, while TCRdb's copy carries only in-frame clones and drops some. This repertoire shows about 190,000 clones, 75% to 90% found once; its top ten account for approximately 1.1%. The chain joins TRBV27 to TRBJ1-5, with D possibly being TRBD1 (5 bases). Material: peripheral blood. The TCR sequence derives from a man aged 30-40 years with acute or convalescent COVID-19. The CDR3 DNA is TGTGCCAGCAGTTTGGCAGGGAGGGGAACTCAGCCCCAGCATTTT. Its translation is CASSLAGRGTQPQHF.